The clone carrying this TCR beta chain appeared many times. Its antigen is currently unknown. The CDR3 contains 13 residues. Germline CDR1 and CDR2: LGHDT and YNNKEL (reference sequence). Trimming pared 1 base from V and 6 bases from J, leaving 10 bases between. TCR beta CDR3 sequences were amplified from RNA transcripts. An initial round of RT-PCR targeting the TCR CDR3 relied on the HTBI primer set. TCRdb reprocessed the multiplex PCR reads via MiXCR and lists one record per CDR3 protein. The repertoire consists of under 350,000 distinct CDR3 sequences, with approximately 15% occurring once and the leading ten covering approximately 57%. The entry originates in a study of T cells in Graves' hyperthyroidism and ophthalmopathy. Overall study results and limits: Among thyroid clonotypes expanded above 0.001, most also appeared in blood. For ophthalmopathy, model prediction preceded onset by a median roughly 6.2 months.

The study included ophthalmopathy patients with Clinical Activity Score at least 3, NOSPECS grade at least 4 and duration under 3 months. Clinical symptoms, serum thyroxine, TRAb, thyroid ultrasound and orbital computed tomography informed diagnoses. The sequence came from a woman aged 55 to 70 with Graves' ophthalmopathy. Sequencing was carried out using blood. This rearrangement joins TRBV3-1 to TRBJ2-7; tentative D call: TRBD1 (5 bases). DNA of the CDR3: TGTGCCAGCAGCCAAGGGGGCAGGGCCGAGCAGTACTTC. Protein product: CASSQGGRAEQYF.